What follows is one TCR beta chain and its context. The DNA ends 3 residues before the CDR3 does, and the rest of the CDR3 is filled in from the germline J gene. Assay: immunoSEQ multiplex PCR; the TCRdb copy retains only in-frame clones and omits some. The data include 36,000 or so clones; the top ten clones carry less than 2%. Dot-blot hybridization genotyped cervical HPV amplified with MY09/MY11 PCR. This specimen belongs to a study of T cells in women clearing cervical HPV infection. The CDR3 is made up of 13 amino acids. The V and J ends lost 4 bases and 1 base respectively, with 7 bases between them. Germline V gene data show CDR1 as MNHNS and CDR2 as SASEGT.

The genes are TRBV6-1 and TRBJ1-2, with TRBD1 as a possible D gene (5 bases). Input material: blood buffy coat. This sequence was found in a woman between 18 and 75 years old with a cervical HPV16 infection that either progressed to CIN3+ or cleared (not recorded which). CDR3 DNA (partial): TGTGCCAGCAGTGGACAGATTAACTATGGC. This gives the protein CASSGQINYG. The entire CDR3 protein is CASSGQINYGYTF.